What follows are 24 T cell receptor beta chains derived from one specimen sequenced in a study of blood T cell repertoires in COVID-19. Assay: immunoSEQ multiplex PCR; the TCRdb copy retains only in-frame clones and omits some. In the table there are 98,000 or so clones, approximately 83% of which are singletons. Sequencing was done on a sample of peripheral blood. Receptors originate from an elderly woman with active or convalescent COVID-19.

The chain links TRBV11-3 to TRBJ2-2, with D unresolved. Germline CDR1 reads SGHNT; CDR2 reads YENEEA. Trimming pared 2 bases from V and 4 bases from J, leaving 8 bases between. The CDR3 sequence is 14 residues long. CDR3 amino acids: CASSLISGTGELFF. The CDR3 coding sequence is TGTGCCAGCAGCTTAATTAGTGGCACCGGGGAGCTGTTTTTT.

This clone has more than one count but fewer than ten. In DNA form, the CDR3 reads TGTGCCAGCAGTTACTCTGGACAGGGAACCGAAAAACTGTTTTTT. Encoded protein: CASSYSGQGTEKLFF. The V call is TRBV6-5, the J call TRBJ1-4; 8 bases fit TRBD1. This CDR3 has 15 amino acids. The V gene end was trimmed by 0 bases and the J gene end by 8 bases; junction bases not matched to a gene: 5. Germline V gene lookup returns CDR1 MNHEY and CDR2 SVGAGI.

The genes are TRBV7-2 and TRBJ1-1; a possible D gene is TRBD1 (6 bases). Deletions cut 10 bases from V and 3 bases from J, with 18 bases between. Per the germline V gene, CDR1 is SGHTA and CDR2 is FQGNSA. The CDR3 sequence is 14 residues long. CDR3 nucleotides: TGTGCCACCAGTAAATTAACAGGGTACACTGAAGCTTTCTTT. Translation gives CATSKLTGYTEAFF. Full variable domain (missing parts from reference TRBV7-2 and TRBJ1-1): GAGVSQSPSNKVTEKGKDVELRCDPISGHTALYWYRQSLGQGLEFLIYFQGNSAPDKSGLPSDRFSAERTGGSVSTLTIQRTQQEDSAVYLCATSKLTGYTEAFFGQGTRLTVV.

This chain links TRBV6-5 with TRBJ2-4; D gene unclear. This CDR3 has 13 residues. CDR1 MNHEY and CDR2 SVGAGI come from the germline V gene. The ends were cut back, 0 bases at V and 7 bases at J, with 7 bases in the middle. CDR3 nucleotides: TGTGCCAGCAGTTACTCGGCCCTGAACATTCAGTACTTC. Amino acids: CASSYSALNIQYF.

This chain links TRBV7-3 with TRBJ1-2, with TRBD1 matching 7 bases. The CDR3 runs to 13 residues. Per the germline V gene, CDR1 is SGHTA and CDR2 is FQGTGA. Trimming cost V 4 bases and J 8 bases; bases outside gene matches: 7. CDR3 loop: CASSSQSGGGYTF. As DNA, the CDR3 is TGTGCCAGCAGCTCTCAATCAGGGGGAGGCTACACCTTC.

This chain joins TRBV12-3 or TRBV12-4 and TRBJ2-3; TRBD2 matches 9 bases. The V and J ends lost 10 bases and 1 base, in that order; junction bases with no gene match: 3. The CDR3 contains 13 residues. CDR3 residues: CAIRTSGTDTQYF. The CDR3, as DNA: TGTGCCATCAGGACTAGCGGCACAGATACGCAGTATTTT.

This rearrangement joins TRBV29-1 to TRBJ1-2; D is unresolved. V shed 0 bases and J shed 4 bases, with 9 bases lying between them. Germline V CDR1 and CDR2: SQVTM, ANQGSEA. This CDR3 region has 13 residues. The CDR3 here is CSVEEVSSYGYTF. In DNA form, the CDR3 reads TGCAGCGTTGAAGAGGTTAGCAGCTATGGCTACACCTTC.

CDR3 sequence: CASSLGGTVDEQYF. The CDR3 region has the DNA TGCGCCAGCAGCTTGGGGGGGACAGTGGACGAGCAGTACTTC. J is TRBJ2-7 and V is TRBV5-1; the match to TRBD1 covers 7 bases. The CDR3 totals 14 residues. After removal of 0 bases from V and 5 bases from J, the junction contained 5 bases not matched to a gene. The germline CDR1 and CDR2 sequences are SGHRS and YFSETQ. Using reference TRBV5-1 and TRBJ2-7 for the parts outside the CDR3, the full variable domain is KAGVTQTPRYLIKTRGQQVTLSCSPISGHRSVSWYQQTPGQGLQFLFEYFSETQRNKGNFPGRFSGRQFSNSRSEMNVSTLELGDSALYLCASSLGGTVDEQYFGPGTRLTVT.

This chain joins TRBV6-6 and TRBJ2-7; D may be TRBD1 (6 bases). Germline V gene lookup returns CDR1 MNHNY and CDR2 SVGAGI (reference sequence). This CDR3 has 15 residues. V lost 6 bases and J lost 2, with 17 bases in between. The CDR3 loop reads CASSGTDKGAYEQYF. The DNA for the CDR3 is TGTGCCAGCAGCGGGACCGACAAGGGGGCCTACGAGCAGTACTTC.

The chain employs TRBV27 and TRBJ2-7; 14 positions match TRBD2. The V segment lost 5 bases and the J segment 5 bases; nucleotides outside the gene matches: 14. The length of the CDR3 is 18 residues. Germline-derived CDR1 and CDR2 are MNHEY and SMNVEV (reference sequence). This CDR3 is CASSPWTSGRQGRDEQYF. The CDR3 DNA reads TGTGCCAGCAGTCCCTGGACTAGCGGGAGGCAGGGTCGGGACGAGCAGTACTTC.

The chain joins TRBV5-6 to TRBJ1-1, with D unclear. Germline CDR1 is SGHDT and CDR2 is YYEEEE. The CDR3 has 13 amino acids. V was cut by 4 bases and J by 5 bases, with 12 bases left in between. CDR3 DNA sequence: TGTGCCAGCAGCCCCCGACCCGGGACTGAAGCTTTCTTT. Amino acids: CASSPRPGTEAFF.

This sequence joins TRBV6-5 and TRBJ1-1, with TRBD1 matching 7 bases. Germline V CDR1 and CDR2: MNHEY, SVGAGI. The CDR3 loop spans 14 amino acids. After removal of 6 bases from V and 6 bases from J, the junction contained 10 bases not matched to a gene. The CDR3 here is CASRRQGAVAEAFF. The CDR3, as DNA: TGTGCCAGCAGGAGACAGGGTGCCGTCGCTGAAGCTTTCTTT.

The rearrangement uses TRBV2 and TRBJ2-2, with 12 bases aligning to TRBD2. CDR1 and CDR2 (germline): SNHLY, FYNNEI. The CDR3 has 15 amino acids. The ends lost 6 bases at V and 2 bases at J; junction bases unmatched: 1. CDR3: CASRGLAGNTGELFF. CDR3 coding DNA: TGTGCCAGCAGGGGACTAGCGGGCAACACCGGGGAGCTGTTTTTT.

The CDR3 DNA reads as TGTGCCAGCAAATACACAGATACGCAGTATTTT. Amino acids: CASKYTDTQYF. This chain uses TRBV6-6 with TRBJ2-3; D not resolved. The CDR3 spans 11 residues. Germline lookup yields CDR1 MNHNY and CDR2 SVGAGI (reference sequence). The ends were cut back, 7 bases at V and 2 bases at J, with 4 bases in the middle.

This clone is medium-sized in the sample. The rearrangement links TRBV1 to TRBJ2-3; the D segment call TRBD1 is taken from the table without a DNA check. TRBV1 is shown as a pseudogene. The length of the CDR3 is 15 residues. CDR3 nucleotide sequence: TGCACCAGCAGCCATGGACAGGGGGTACCAGATACGCAGTATTTT. It codes for CTSSHGQGVPDTQYF.

CDR3 residues: CASSISGGGYNEQFF. The CDR3 DNA is TGTGCCAGTAGTATATCCGGGGGGGGGTACAATGAGCAGTTCTTC. The rearrangement uses TRBV19 and TRBJ2-1, with 8 bases fitting TRBD2. This CDR3 region has 15 residues. Trimming removed 2 bases from V and 4 bases from J; junction bases left unmatched: 4. Germline CDR1 reads LNHDA; CDR2 reads SQIVND (reference sequence).

The chain combines TRBV10-3 with TRBJ1-1, with D hard to call. The CDR3 is 13 residues long. Per the germline V gene, CDR1 is ENHRY and CDR2 is SYGVKD. The germline V and J ends were trimmed by 8 bases and 0 bases, with 10 bases remaining between them. In nucleotides, the CDR3 is TGTGCCATCGGCGGGGTAATGAACACTGAAGCTTTCTTT. Protein: CAIGGVMNTEAFF.

The CDR3 sequence: CASSSLDRGWYGYTF. CDR3 in DNA: TGTGCCAGTAGTTCGCTTGACAGGGGCTGGTATGGCTACACCTTC. The chain couples TRBV19 to TRBJ1-2; TRBD1 agrees at 8 bases. The CDR3 loop spans 15 amino acids. Germline CDR1 and CDR2: LNHDA and SQIVND (reference sequence). V shed 5 bases and J 5 bases; nucleotides not matched to a gene: 10.

This clone was recorded only once. The chain recombines TRBV5-1 with TRBJ2-1, with TRBD1 identical over 8 bases. Unmatched junction bases numbered 3, after V lost 4 bases and J lost 0 bases. The CDR3 has 15 residues. Germline CDR1 reads SGHRS; CDR2 reads YFSETQ. The CDR3 sequence is CASSVTGGSYNEQFF. In nucleotides, the CDR3 is TGCGCCAGCAGCGTAACAGGGGGCTCCTACAATGAGCAGTTCTTC.

This rearrangement joins TRBV7-9 to TRBJ1-4; 8 bases agree with TRBD1. The length of the CDR3 is 18 residues. Trimming removed 2 bases from V and 1 base from J; junction bases left unmatched: 9. CDR1 and CDR2 from the germline V gene are SEHNR and FQNEAQ (reference sequence). The CDR3 is CASSLQAGGAGTNEKLFF. CDR3 sequence (DNA): TGTGCCAGCAGCTTACAGGCAGGGGGCGCAGGAACTAATGAAAAACTGTTTTTT.

This chain uses TRBV7-2 with TRBJ2-1, with a possible D match to TRBD1 (5 bases). The V and J ends lost 8 bases and 8 bases respectively, with 19 bases between them. Germline CDR1 reads SGHTA; CDR2 reads FQGNSA. There are 14 residues in the CDR3. The CDR3 region has the DNA TGTGCCAGCTTCCTGAACAGGCCCCGGGATGAGCAGTTCTTC. Protein product: CASFLNRPRDEQFF.

The chain has TRBV4-1 and TRBJ1-1; no reliable D call. The CDR3 sequence is 15 residues long. Trimming removed 2 bases from V and 0 bases from J, with 10 bases in between. The germline CDR1 and CDR2 sequences are MGHRA and YSYEKL. This CDR3 reads CASSQSGLMNTEAFF. Written as DNA, the CDR3 is TGCGCCAGCAGCCAATCGGGATTAATGAACACTGAAGCTTTCTTT.

The V gene is TRBV10-3, the J gene TRBJ1-5; 11 bases align to TRBD1. CDR1 ENHRY and CDR2 SYGVKD come from the germline V gene. Trimming cost V 6 bases and J 3 bases; bases outside gene matches: 7. This CDR3 has 16 amino acids. The CDR3 sequence is CAIRPGQGENNQPQHF. In DNA form, the CDR3 reads TGTGCCATCAGGCCGGGACAGGGGGAAAACAATCAGCCCCAGCATTTT.

The chain employs TRBV4-2 and TRBJ2-1; D is perhaps TRBD2 (6 bases). Germline V CDR1 and CDR2: LGHNA, YNFKEQ. V lost 0 bases to trimming and J lost 2 bases, with 11 bases between them. The CDR3 is 16 residues long. The CDR3 reads CASSQDAGRPYNEQFF. In DNA form, the CDR3 reads TGTGCCAGCAGCCAAGATGCGGGGAGGCCCTACAATGAGCAGTTCTTC.